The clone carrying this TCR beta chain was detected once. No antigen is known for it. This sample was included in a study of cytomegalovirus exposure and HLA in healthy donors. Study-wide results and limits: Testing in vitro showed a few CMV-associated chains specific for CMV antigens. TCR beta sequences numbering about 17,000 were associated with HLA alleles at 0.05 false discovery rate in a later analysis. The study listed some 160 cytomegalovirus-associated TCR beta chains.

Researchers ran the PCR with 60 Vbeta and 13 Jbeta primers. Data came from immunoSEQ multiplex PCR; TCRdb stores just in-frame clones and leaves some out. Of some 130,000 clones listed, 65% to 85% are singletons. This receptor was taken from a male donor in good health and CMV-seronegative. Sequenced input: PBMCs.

In nucleotides, the CDR3 is TGTGCCAGCTCACCACCGGGGCAGCTAGCGGGAGGGAATGAGCAGTTCTTC. Translated, it gives CASSPPGQLAGGNEQFF. The genes are TRBV18 and TRBJ2-1; 12 positions agree with TRBD2. This CDR3 comprises 17 residues. V lost 0 bases and J lost 7; bases outside the gene matches: 7. The germline gives CDR1 KGHSH, CDR2 LQKENI.